Below, 3 T cell receptor beta chains from the same sample are listed, as sequenced in a study of shared clonotypes between healthy human individuals. The table came from immunoSEQ multiplex PCR; TCRdb's copy has only in-frame clones and leaves some out. The sample yields under 2,500,000 clones, around 95% seen once. Sequenced sample: naive CD4+ T cells sorted from blood. Subset given: CD45RA+ positively selected. The receptors derive from a man between 18 and 29 years old in good health.

This clone was observed a single time. The rearrangement links TRBV10-2 to TRBJ2-7, with 7 bases aligning to TRBD2. The CDR3 runs 13 residues. The germline V gene has CDR1 WSHSY and CDR2 SAAADI. With V trimmed by 7 bases and J by 2 bases, 5 bases remained unmatched. Written as DNA, the CDR3 is TGCGCCAGCAAACCGGGACTAACCTACGAGCAGTACTTC. This codes for CASKPGLTYEQYF.

This clone came up a few times. V gene TRBV6-1 combines with J gene TRBJ2-2, with D maybe TRBD1 (7 bases). The CDR3 consists of 13 residues. Trimming took 11 bases from V and 9 from J, leaving 19 bases between them. In germline, CDR1 is MNHNS, CDR2 SASEGT. The CDR3 sequence is CAAAGQPYRELFF. The CDR3 bases are TGTGCCGCTGCGGGACAGCCTTATCGGGAGCTGTTTTTT.

For the CDR3, the DNA is TGTGCCAGTACCCCTGGGGGAACCAAAAACATTCAGTACTTC. It specifies CASTPGGTKNIQYF. The chain carries TRBV19 and TRBJ2-4; either TRBD1 or TRBD2 may supply D (5 bases each). This CDR3 is 14 amino acids long. The V end lost 7 bases, the J end lost 2 bases, and 12 bases lay between the germline ends. Germline-derived CDR1 and CDR2 are LNHDA and SQIVND (reference sequence).